This entry lists 24 T cell receptor beta chains sequenced from one sample in a study of shared clonotypes between healthy human individuals. Libraries were prepared by immunoSEQ multiplex PCR; TCRdb keeps only in-frame clonotypes and omits some of them. Of approximately 340,000 clones in the sample, roughly 70% were seen once. The specimen was memory CD4+ T cells sorted from blood. Documented subset: CD45RA-negative fraction. The source is a man aged 25 to 40 in good health.

The chain employs TRBV5-1 and TRBJ2-3, with a tentative D call TRBD1 (6 bases). The CDR3 spans 15 residues. Germline loops: CDR1 SGHRS, CDR2 YFSETQ. Trimming stripped 0 bases from V and 7 bases from J, with 15 bases between. CDR3 loop: CASSLEGGRGNTQYF. The CDR3 coding sequence is TGCGCCAGCAGCTTGGAAGGGGGTAGGGGGAATACGCAGTATTTT.

The chain recombines TRBV5-1 with TRBJ2-7, with D hard to call. CDR1 and CDR2 from the germline V gene are SGHRS and YFSETQ. The CDR3 has 15 residues. The germline V and J ends were trimmed by 0 bases and 3 bases, with 13 bases remaining between them. DNA of the CDR3: TGCGCCAGCAGCTTGGAGCCGGGCAGACACTACGAGCAGTACTTC. Protein product: CASSLEPGRHYEQYF.

Only one count was recorded for this clone. V usage is TRBV14 and J usage is TRBJ2-2; D might be TRBD1 (5 bases). This CDR3 is 13 amino acids long. Germline assignment: CDR1 SGHDN and CDR2 FVKESK. Trimming took 5 bases from V and 5 from J, leaving 9 bases between them. DNA of the CDR3: TGTGCCAGCAGCTCAGGGTTAACCGGGGAGCTGTTTTTT. This codes for CASSSGLTGELFF.

This clone is a singleton in its sample. The chain combines TRBV18 with TRBJ2-7; the match to TRBD1 covers 8 bases. The germline V gene encodes CDR1 KGHSH and CDR2 LQKENI. The V gene end was trimmed by 6 bases and the J gene end by 2 bases; junction bases not matched to a gene: 3. The CDR3 runs 13 residues. CDR3 DNA: TGTGCCAGCTCTCCGGACAGGGCCTACGAGCAGTACTTC. Its translation is CASSPDRAYEQYF. Supplemented by reference TRBV18 and TRBJ2-7, the full variable domain reads NAGVMQNPRHLVRRRGQEARLRCSPMKGHSHVYWYRQLPEEGLKFMVYLQKENIIDESGMPKERFSAEFPKEGPSILRIQQVVRGDSAAYFCASSPDRAYEQYFGPGTRLTVT.

This clone was seen a few times. V gene TRBV28 combines with J gene TRBJ1-2; D gene uncertain. V gave up 1 base and J gave up 8 bases, with 8 bases separating them. CDR1 and CDR2 from the germline V gene are MDHEN and SYDVKM. The CDR3 consists of 12 residues. Written as DNA, the CDR3 is TGTGCCAGCAGTTTATCGGTGGGCGGCTACACCTTC. It codes for CASSLSVGGYTF.

The rearrangement uses TRBV5-6 and TRBJ2-5; 8 nucleotides line up with TRBD1. V lost 3 bases and J lost 1; bases outside the gene matches: 5. The CDR3 loop spans 15 amino acids. Germline loops: CDR1 SGHDT, CDR2 YYEEEE. The DNA for the CDR3 is TGTGCCAGCAGCTGGGCTGGACAGGGCCAAGAGACCCAGTACTTC. Translating gives CASSWAGQGQETQYF.

The V and J genes are TRBV28 and TRBJ2-6; D perhaps matches TRBD1 (6 bases). This CDR3 has 15 residues. With 3 bases removed from V and 2 bases from J, the gap between germline ends came to 8 bases. Per germline, CDR1 MDHEN and CDR2 SYDVKM. The CDR3: CASSLGATGANVLTF. CDR3 in DNA: TGTGCCAGCAGTTTGGGGGCCACTGGGGCCAACGTCCTGACTTTC.

The chain couples TRBV5-1 to TRBJ1-2, with TRBD1 matching over 8 bases. Germline CDR1 SGHRS, CDR2 YFSETQ. The CDR3 loop spans 14 amino acids. V lost 4 bases, J lost 2 bases, and 4 bases stayed unmatched. Here the CDR3 DNA reads TGCGCCAGCAGCCTGGACAGGGCCAACTATGGCTACACCTTC. Encoded protein: CASSLDRANYGYTF.

For this clone: A read error may produce the germline difference seen at one junction end. J is TRBJ2-3 and V is TRBV7-8, with a possible D match to TRBD2 (5 bases). CDR3 length equals 13 residues. CDR1 is SGHVS, CDR2 FQNEAQ, per germline. The CDR3 DNA reads as TGTGCCAGCAGCCTAGCCCTTCGAGATACGCAGTATTTT. Protein: CASSLALRDTQYF.

The chain uses TRBV5-1 and TRBJ2-1; 8 positions match TRBD2. The ends lost 0 bases at V and 4 bases at J; junction bases unmatched: 6. There are 16 residues in the CDR3. Germline V gene data show CDR1 as SGHRS and CDR2 as YFSETQ. DNA of the CDR3: TGCGCCAGCAGCTTGGTCCTAGCGGGTGCATACAATGAGCAGTTCTTC. It specifies CASSLVLAGAYNEQFF. The complete variable domain, with remaining parts taken from reference TRBV5-1 and TRBJ2-1, reads KAGVTQTPRYLIKTRGQQVTLSCSPISGHRSVSWYQQTPGQGLQFLFEYFSETQRNKGNFPGRFSGRQFSNSRSEMNVSTLELGDSALYLCASSLVLAGAYNEQFFGPGTRLTVL.

The genes are TRBV7-9 and TRBJ2-3; D gene unclear. Germline lookup yields CDR1 SEHNR and CDR2 FQNEAQ (reference sequence). This CDR3 region has 15 residues. The V and J ends lost 1 base and 0 bases respectively, with 8 bases between them. CDR3 DNA sequence: TGTGCCAGCAGCTTAGGTAGAACTAGCACAGATACGCAGTATTTT. Translating it yields CASSLGRTSTDTQYF.

The V call is TRBV5-1, the J call TRBJ2-2; 7 bases match TRBD1. Per the germline V gene, CDR1 is SGHRS and CDR2 is YFSETQ. Trimming cost V 3 bases and J 6 bases; bases outside gene matches: 2. The CDR3 loop spans 13 amino acids. The CDR3 sequence is CASSSGGSGELFF. The CDR3 nucleotides read TGCGCCAGCAGCTCAGGGGGTTCCGGGGAGCTGTTTTTT.

V is TRBV5-6 and J is TRBJ1-2; 7 bases map to TRBD1. The CDR3 has 15 amino acids. Trimming cost V 0 bases and J 0 bases; bases outside gene matches: 2. The germline V gene has CDR1 SGHDT and CDR2 YYEEEE. CDR3 coding DNA: TGTGCCAGCAGCTTGGCCCAGGGGGCTAACTATGGCTACACCTTC. It translates to CASSLAQGANYGYTF.

CDR3 coding DNA: TGTGCCAGCAGCTTAGGGGCTAGCGGCGTCACAGATACGCAGTATTTT. Its translation is CASSLGASGVTDTQYF. This chain uses TRBV11-3 with TRBJ2-3; the match to TRBD2 covers 7 bases. The V and J ends lost 1 base and 2 bases, in that order; junction bases with no gene match: 6. Germline-derived CDR1 and CDR2 are SGHNT and YENEEA. The CDR3 contains 16 residues.

V usage is TRBV10-3 and J usage is TRBJ1-5, with 9 bases fitting TRBD1. This CDR3 spans 16 amino acids. Trimming removed 6 bases from V and 0 bases from J; junction bases left unmatched: 6. Germline assignment: CDR1 ENHRY and CDR2 SYGVKD. The CDR3 loop reads CAISGQGPNSNQPQHF. CDR3 coding DNA: TGTGCCATCAGCGGACAGGGGCCAAATAGCAATCAGCCCCAGCATTTT.

This rearrangement joins TRBV25-1 to TRBJ2-5, with D unclear. The CDR3 runs to 13 residues. Germline CDR1 reads MGHDK; CDR2 reads SYGVNS. The germline V and J ends were trimmed by 4 bases and 5 bases, with 11 bases remaining between them. The CDR3 DNA reads as TGTGCCAGCAGTGTTTCCCACCTTGAGACCCAGTACTTC. Its translation: CASSVSHLETQYF.

The V gene is TRBV28, the J gene TRBJ1-5; D might be TRBD1 (5 bases). The CDR3 contains 14 residues. V lost 9 bases to trimming and J lost 7 bases, with 19 bases between them. Looked up from germline, CDR1 is MDHEN and CDR2 is SYDVKM. The CDR3 sequence: CASGPPGFGQPQHF. The CDR3 DNA reads as TGTGCCAGTGGGCCCCCAGGGTTCGGACAGCCCCAGCATTTT.

The V gene is TRBV28, the J gene TRBJ2-1; 8 bases are shared with TRBD2. CDR3 length: 15 amino acids. V dropped 0 bases and J dropped 8; count of bases not matched to a gene: 6. Germline loops: CDR1 MDHEN, CDR2 SYDVKM. As DNA, the CDR3 is TGTGCCAGCAGTTTATGGCGGGAGGCCAGGGATGAGCAGTTCTTC. This encodes CASSLWREARDEQFF.

The rearrangement uses TRBV18 and TRBJ2-2; 11 nucleotides align to TRBD2. The V segment lost 6 bases and the J segment 1 base; nucleotides outside the gene matches: 10. Per germline, CDR1 KGHSH and CDR2 LQKENI. The CDR3 runs to 18 residues. The CDR3 DNA reads TGTGCCAGCTCCTCGTTACTAGCGGGAGAAGTGAACACCGGGGAGCTGTTTTTT. Translated, it gives CASSSLLAGEVNTGELFF.

The gene calls are TRBV27 and TRBJ2-3; either TRBD1 or TRBD2 may fit D (5 bases each). Trimming pared 4 bases from V and 4 bases from J, leaving 12 bases between. The CDR3 is 14 amino acids. Per germline, CDR1 MNHEY and CDR2 SMNVEV (reference sequence). CDR3 region: CASSWGFGADTQYF. The CDR3 nucleotides read TGTGCCAGCAGTTGGGGGTTTGGCGCAGATACGCAGTATTTT.

The rearrangement links TRBV7-2 to TRBJ1-5; a possible D gene is TRBD1 (5 bases). CDR1 is SGHTA, CDR2 FQGNSA, per germline. The CDR3 contains 13 residues. V was shortened by 10 bases and J by 5 bases, with 15 bases between the two germline ends. CDR3 DNA sequence: TGTGCCATCTCGAGGGGCAGGGATCAGCCCCAGCATTTT. Protein sequence: CAISRGRDQPQHF.

The chain is built from TRBV28 and TRBJ2-7, with TRBD2 identical over 9 bases. V shed 6 bases and J 2 bases; nucleotides not matched to a gene: 8. Germline V CDR1 and CDR2: MDHEN, SYDVKM. The CDR3 contains 15 residues. This CDR3 reads CASSKGLAPTYEQYF. CDR3 nucleotide sequence: TGTGCCAGCAGCAAGGGACTAGCACCTACCTACGAGCAGTACTTC.

This clone was seen a few times. The gene calls are TRBV13 and TRBJ2-7; no reliable D call. The length of the CDR3 is 13 residues. Germline V CDR1 and CDR2: PRHDT, FYEKMQ (reference sequence). The V gene lost 6 bases and the J gene lost 0 bases, with 9 bases spanning the gap. CDR3 sequence: CASRRDPSYEQYF. In DNA form, the CDR3 reads TGTGCCAGCAGGCGTGACCCCTCCTACGAGCAGTACTTC.

This chain links TRBV5-1 with TRBJ2-1; the match to TRBD1 covers 9 bases. The ends lost 5 bases at V and 5 bases at J; junction bases unmatched: 5. In germline, CDR1 is SGHRS, CDR2 YFSETQ. This CDR3 comprises 14 residues. CDR3 coding DNA: TGCGCCAGCAGTACAGGGGGCCTGAACAATGAGCAGTTCTTC. This encodes CASSTGGLNNEQFF.